Listed below are T cell receptor beta chains from one sample, sequenced in a study of OX40 agonist ivuxolimab in advanced cancers. Sequencing used immunoSEQ multiplex PCR; TCRdb keeps in-frame clones, though not all of them. The repertoire consists of about 64,000 clones, with 84% occurring once and the leading ten covering less than 2.5%. The source material was CD4+ or CD8+ T cells sorted from blood, sampled in a trial of the OX40 agonist ivuxolimab. These receptors originate from an adult with an advanced solid tumor such as melanoma, head and neck, liver or kidney cancer. CDR3s include the opening cysteine and the closing phenylalanine or tryptophan. D genes are given only for firm matches. Clone size is stated in some rows and not others, as once, few, many or a class when expanded.

abundance: .; d_gene: .; v_gene: TRBV28; j_gene: TRBJ2-2; CDR3nt: TGTGCCAGCAGTTTGAATCTTGCAGCGAACACCGGGGAGCTGTTTTTT; CDR3aa: CASSLNLAANTGELFF
abundance: .; d_gene: TRBD2; v_gene: TRBV6-6; j_gene: TRBJ2-1; CDR3nt: TGTGCCAGCAGGTTTGAACTAGCGGGGATAAATGAGCAGTTCTTC; CDR3aa: CASRFELAGINEQFF
abundance: .; d_gene: .; v_gene: TRBV11-2; j_gene: TRBJ2-7; CDR3nt: TGTGCCAGCAGCCGTGGGGGGTATACCTACGAGCAGTACTTC; CDR3aa: CASSRGGYTYEQYF
abundance: .; d_gene: .; v_gene: TRBV7-2; j_gene: TRBJ1-1; CDR3nt: TGTGCCAGTCATCAGGGACATAGGACTGAAGCTTTCTTT; CDR3aa: CASHQGHRTEAFF
abundance: .; d_gene: TRBD2; v_gene: TRBV5-1; j_gene: TRBJ2-3; CDR3nt: TGCGCCAGCAGGTCCGGGACTAGCGAACTCACAGATACGCAGTATTTT; CDR3aa: CASRSGTSELTDTQYF
abundance: once; d_gene: .; v_gene: TRBV30; j_gene: TRBJ2-7; CDR3nt: TGTGCCTGGAGTGTCCCGGGTCTTCCTCGGGACGAGCAGTACTTC; CDR3aa: CAWSVPGLPRDEQYF
abundance: .; d_gene: TRBD1; v_gene: TRBV4-1; j_gene: TRBJ1-5; CDR3nt: TGCGCCAGCAGCCAAGATCCGGGACAGGGTATTCGTCAGCCCCAGCATTTT; CDR3aa: CASSQDPGQGIRQPQHF
abundance: .; d_gene: TRBD2; v_gene: TRBV27; j_gene: TRBJ2-3; CDR3nt: TGTGCCAGCAGTCTAGCGGGGGGGACTCCCAGCACAGATACGCAGTATTTT; CDR3aa: CASSLAGGTPSTDTQYF
abundance: once; d_gene: .; v_gene: TRBV5-8; j_gene: TRBJ2-7; CDR3nt: TGTGCCAGCAGCTGGGGCGGGAAACTATACGAGCAGTACTTC; CDR3aa: CASSWGGKLYEQYF
abundance: few; d_gene: .; v_gene: TRBV29-1; j_gene: TRBJ2-1; CDR3nt: TGCAGCGTCGAGGACATAGATCCCTACAATGAGCAGTTCTTC; CDR3aa: CSVEDIDPYNEQFF
abundance: .; d_gene: .; v_gene: TRBV6-5; j_gene: TRBJ2-3; CDR3nt: TGTGCCAGCAGTTCCGCACGGGGCACAGATACGCAGTATTTT; CDR3aa: CASSSARGTDTQYF
abundance: .; d_gene: .; v_gene: TRBV6-1; j_gene: TRBJ2-7; CDR3nt: TGTGCCAGCAGTGAAGCCCTGGACCAGGAGTACTTC; CDR3aa: CASSEALDQEYF
abundance: .; d_gene: TRBD2; v_gene: TRBV7-3; j_gene: TRBJ2-1; CDR3nt: TGTGCCAGCAGCTTAAGTAGCGGGGATTACAATGAGCAGTTCTTC; CDR3aa: CASSLSSGDYNEQFF
abundance: .; d_gene: TRBD1; v_gene: TRBV27; j_gene: TRBJ2-6; CDR3nt: TGTGCCAGCAGCCGGGACAGCATCTCTGGGGCCAACGTCCTGACTTTC; CDR3aa: CASSRDSISGANVLTF
abundance: .; d_gene: TRBD1; v_gene: TRBV30; j_gene: TRBJ1-1; CDR3nt: TGTGCCTGGAGTAAAGACAGGGGTCGGACTGAAGCTTTCTTT; CDR3aa: CAWSKDRGRTEAFF
abundance: .; d_gene: TRBD1; v_gene: TRBV28; j_gene: TRBJ1-2; CDR3nt: TGTGCCAGCAGTTATCCCAATCAAAAAAGGGGGCATCTTTATGGCTACACCTTC; CDR3aa: CASSYPNQKRGHLYGYTF
abundance: .; d_gene: .; v_gene: TRBV7-9; j_gene: TRBJ2-1; CDR3nt: TGTGCCAGCACGTCTCTCAAGCGGAGCTCCTACAATGAGCAGTTCTTC; CDR3aa: CASTSLKRSSYNEQFF
abundance: .; d_gene: .; v_gene: TRBV11-3; j_gene: TRBJ2-1; CDR3nt: TGTGCCAGCAGCTTAAATAGTGGGGATGAGCAGTTCTTC; CDR3aa: CASSLNSGDEQFF
abundance: .; d_gene: TRBD2; v_gene: TRBV6-1; j_gene: TRBJ2-5; CDR3nt: TGTGCCAGCAGTGAGGGGTCGGGAGGGCATCGGGAGACCCAGTACTTC; CDR3aa: CASSEGSGGHRETQYF
abundance: .; d_gene: .; v_gene: TRBV7-9; j_gene: TRBJ2-1; CDR3nt: TGTGCCAGCAGCCCCCTGGGGGAGCAGTTCTTC; CDR3aa: CASSPLGEQFF
abundance: once; d_gene: .; v_gene: TRBV6-1; j_gene: TRBJ2-7; CDR3nt: TGTGCCAGCAGTGAAGGCAGTGGGAGGTTCTACGAGCAGTACTTC; CDR3aa: CASSEGSGRFYEQYF
abundance: .; d_gene: .; v_gene: TRBV5-1; j_gene: TRBJ2-3; CDR3nt: TGCGCCAGCAGCTTAGCGGACGGATTCACAGATACGCAGTATTTT; CDR3aa: CASSLADGFTDTQYF
abundance: .; d_gene: .; v_gene: TRBV30; j_gene: TRBJ2-7; CDR3nt: TGTGCCTGGAGTAGCGTCATAGGCCGCTACGAGCAGTACTTC; CDR3aa: CAWSSVIGRYEQYF
abundance: few; d_gene: .; v_gene: TRBV4-1; j_gene: TRBJ1-1; CDR3nt: TGCGCCACCACGTCGGGGAACACTGAAGCTTTCTTT; CDR3aa: CATTSGNTEAFF
abundance: .; d_gene: TRBD1; v_gene: TRBV25-1; j_gene: TRBJ2-1; CDR3nt: TGTGCCAGCAGGCGACAGGGGACCAATGAGCAGTTCTTC; CDR3aa: CASRRQGTNEQFF
abundance: .; d_gene: TRBD2; v_gene: TRBV7-2; j_gene: TRBJ2-7; CDR3nt: TGTGCCAGCCGCAGGCTAGCGGCCTACGAGCAGTACTTC; CDR3aa: CASRRLAAYEQYF
abundance: medium-sized; d_gene: TRBD1; v_gene: TRBV25-1; j_gene: TRBJ1-2; CDR3nt: TGTGCCAGCAGTGAACTTCCCGGACAGGGGGCAAGGAGTGGCTACACCTTC; CDR3aa: CASSELPGQGARSGYTF
abundance: .; d_gene: .; v_gene: TRBV7-9; j_gene: TRBJ2-1; CDR3nt: TGTGCCAGCAGCCAAAACAGCGGGCACTACAGTGAGCAGTTCTTC; CDR3aa: CASSQNSGHYSEQFF
abundance: once; d_gene: .; v_gene: TRBV2; j_gene: TRBJ1-5; CDR3nt: TGTGCCAGCAGTGTCGGTCAGAACAATCAGCCCCAGCATTTT; CDR3aa: CASSVGQNNQPQHF
abundance: .; d_gene: .; v_gene: TRBV14; j_gene: TRBJ1-4; CDR3nt: TGTGCCAGCAGCCAAGGCGGCCCAAATGAAAAACTGTTTTTT; CDR3aa: CASSQGGPNEKLFF
abundance: .; d_gene: .; v_gene: TRBV2; j_gene: TRBJ1-1; CDR3nt: TGTGCCAGCAGTGTAAAGGGCAACACTGAAGCTTTCTTT; CDR3aa: CASSVKGNTEAFF
abundance: .; d_gene: .; v_gene: TRBV5-1; j_gene: TRBJ2-3; CDR3nt: TGCGCCACCAGGACGGTCGGCACAGATACGCAGTATTTT; CDR3aa: CATRTVGTDTQYF
abundance: .; d_gene: .; v_gene: TRBV9; j_gene: TRBJ1-2; CDR3nt: TGTGCCAGCAGCCAGGTCCCAGGGGACTATGGCTACACCTTC; CDR3aa: CASSQVPGDYGYTF
abundance: .; d_gene: TRBD2; v_gene: TRBV11-3; j_gene: TRBJ2-1; CDR3nt: TGTGCCAGCAGCTTGTCACTAGCGGGGAGCTCCTACAATGAGCAGTTCTTC; CDR3aa: CASSLSLAGSSYNEQFF
abundance: .; d_gene: .; v_gene: TRBV7-6; j_gene: TRBJ1-6; CDR3nt: TGTGCCAGCAGGACCAGAAATAATTCACCCCTCCACTTT; CDR3aa: CASRTRNNSPLHF
abundance: .; d_gene: .; v_gene: TRBV7-2; j_gene: TRBJ2-1; CDR3nt: TGTGCCAGCAGCTTAATCACAATTAGGAATGAGCAGTTCTTC; CDR3aa: CASSLITIRNEQFF
abundance: .; d_gene: .; v_gene: TRBV2; j_gene: TRBJ1-6; CDR3nt: TGTGCCAGCAGTGAGATTGGGGGCTCAGGGTCCTCCTATAATTCACCCCTCCACTTT; CDR3aa: CASSEIGGSGSSYNSPLHF
abundance: .; d_gene: .; v_gene: TRBV28; j_gene: TRBJ1-1; CDR3nt: TGTGCCAGCAACGAAGGGACTGAAGCTTTCTTT; CDR3aa: CASNEGTEAFF
abundance: .; d_gene: TRBD2; v_gene: TRBV23-1; j_gene: TRBJ2-1; CDR3nt: TGCGCCAGCCGGGGTCAACAGCGGGAGCCTCGCTACAATGAGCAGTTCTTC; CDR3aa: CASRGQQREPRYNEQFF
abundance: .; d_gene: .; v_gene: TRBV4-1; j_gene: TRBJ2-3; CDR3nt: TGCGCCAGCAGCCAAGTCGGAGGGCCTAACACAGATACGCAGTATTTT; CDR3aa: CASSQVGGPNTDTQYF
abundance: .; d_gene: .; v_gene: TRBV19; j_gene: TRBJ1-5; CDR3nt: TGTGCCAGTAGTGCTATGGGGGGTAATCAGCCCCAGCATTTT; CDR3aa: CASSAMGGNQPQHF
abundance: .; d_gene: .; v_gene: TRBV29-1; j_gene: TRBJ1-5; CDR3nt: TGCAGCGTTGGTCAGGGGACAAATCAGCCCCAGCATTTT; CDR3aa: CSVGQGTNQPQHF